These 19 T cell receptor beta chains were all obtained from the same sample, sequenced in a study of blood T cells in healthy people across ages. It was with a sample-barcoded 5' primer and a J-beta primer mix that a second PCR of roughly 6 to 11 cycles was run. TCRdb reprocessed the 5' RACE reads via MiXCR and lists one record per CDR3 protein. The profile shows about 2 million distinct CDR3 sequences, around half of them singletons. The sequencing sample was made of blood. The source is a woman aged 40 to 50 in good health.

This clonotype was seen only a few times. This rearrangement joins TRBV6-5 to TRBJ1-2; no clear D gene. Germline CDR1 MNHEY, CDR2 SVGAGI. V was shortened by 7 bases and J by 4 bases, with 13 bases between the two germline ends. The CDR3 is 13 residues long. The CDR3 DNA follows: TGTGCCAGCATGGAGGGAATCTCCTATGGCTACACCTTC. Translation: CASMEGISYGYTF.

The chain is built from TRBV11-2 and TRBJ2-1; D perhaps matches TRBD2 (6 bases). The CDR3 length is 14 residues. Trimming took off 5 bases at V and 2 bases at J, with 10 bases between the two ends. Germline V gene data show CDR1 as SGHAT and CDR2 as FQNNGV. The CDR3 sequence: CASSIPGAYNEQFF. The CDR3 DNA is TGTGCCAGCAGCATCCCGGGGGCCTACAATGAGCAGTTCTTC. Together with reference TRBV11-2 and TRBJ2-1, the CDR3 gives the full variable domain: EAGVAQSPRYKIIEKRQSVAFWCNPISGHATLYWYQQILGQGPKLLIQFQNNGVVDDSQLPKDRFSAERLKGVDSTLKIQPAKLEDSAVYLCASSIPGAYNEQFFGPGTRLTVL.

The chain is built from TRBV7-6 and TRBJ1-4, with a weak D call TRBD1 (6 bases). Deletions cut 4 bases from V and 7 bases from J, with 22 bases between. The CDR3 runs to 17 residues. The germline V gene has CDR1 SGHVS and CDR2 FNYEAQ. The CDR3 DNA reads as TGTGCCAGCAGCTCCTACTCAAACAGGGCTGAATCTGAAAAACTGTTTTTT. This sequence encodes CASSSYSNRAESEKLFF.

The genes are TRBV6-2 or TRBV6-3 and TRBJ1-1; no definite D call. The V end lost 7 bases, the J end lost 5 bases, and 26 bases lay between the germline ends. The germline V gene encodes CDR1 MNHEY and CDR2 SVGEGT. This CDR3 spans 17 amino acids. This CDR3 reads CASTTTFPTQRETEAFF. DNA of the CDR3: TGTGCCAGCACCACGACCTTCCCGACCCAGCGAGAAACTGAAGCTTTCTTT.

The V gene is TRBV7-2, the J gene TRBJ2-2; possibly TRBD1 or TRBD2 for D (6 bases each). The germline CDR1 and CDR2 sequences are SGHTA and FQGNSA. There are 16 residues in the CDR3. V was pared by 3 bases and J by 4 bases, with 15 bases between. The DNA of the CDR3 is TGTGCCAGCAGCTTCAGAGGGGGGCTGGGCACCGGGGAGCTGTTTTTT. Its translation is CASSFRGGLGTGELFF.

The chain carries TRBV7-2 and TRBJ1-2; D is undetermined. CDR1 SGHTA and CDR2 FQGNSA come from the germline V gene. CDR3 length equals 13 residues. The V end was cut by 8 bases, the J end by 4 bases, with 14 bases between. CDR3 residues: CASAPTDGYGYTF. CDR3 nucleotides: TGTGCCAGCGCCCCGACCGACGGCTATGGCTACACCTTC.

The chain joins TRBV14 to TRBJ2-4; 7 bases align to TRBD1. Germline V lookup: CDR1 SGHDN, CDR2 FVKESK. After removal of 1 base from V and 13 bases from J, the junction contained 16 bases not matched to a gene. This CDR3 comprises 16 residues. The CDR3 loop reads CASSQGQGIFIGVQYF. CDR3 nucleotides: TGTGCCAGCAGCCAAGGACAGGGAATCTTCATCGGCGTCCAGTACTTC.

This clonotype was found a few times. The chain is built from TRBV29-1 and TRBJ2-3; TRBD1 aligns across 8 bases. Germline lookup yields CDR1 SQVTM and CDR2 ANQGSEA. J was trimmed by 1 base and V by 1 base; bases with no gene match: 4. The CDR3 is 15 residues long. CDR3 coding DNA: TGCAGCGTTGAAGCCAAGGACAGGGGCACAGATACGCAGTATTTT. It translates to CSVEAKDRGTDTQYF.

The chain uses TRBV4-3 and TRBJ2-5; D uncertain. Germline lookup yields CDR1 LGHNA and CDR2 YSLEER. The CDR3 has 16 residues. The germline V and J ends were trimmed by 0 bases and 11 bases, with 22 bases remaining between them. The CDR3: CASSQDWQSLYNEQYF. Written as DNA, the CDR3 is TGCGCCAGCAGCCAAGATTGGCAGAGTCTCTACAATGAGCAGTACTTC.

V usage is TRBV20-1 and J usage is TRBJ2-5; 10 nucleotides align to TRBD1. Looked up from germline, CDR1 is DFQATT and CDR2 is SNEGSKA (reference sequence). The junction had 12 bases not matched to a gene; V was cut back by 6 bases and J by 5 bases. The CDR3 totals 15 residues. CDR3 sequence: CSAIDRDRGSETQYF. CDR3 nucleotides: TGCAGTGCCATAGACCGGGACAGGGGCAGTGAGACCCAGTACTTC.

In this sample, this clonotype turned up many times. CDR3 residues: CASSNRDTDTQYF. DNA of the CDR3: TGTGCCAGCAGTAACCGGGACACAGATACGCAGTATTTT. V is TRBV12-3 or TRBV12-4 and J is TRBJ2-3; TRBD2 is a possible D gene (5 bases). Trimming pared 5 bases from V and 2 bases from J, leaving 8 bases between. The CDR3 is 13 amino acids.

The rearrangement uses TRBV7-2 and TRBJ2-1; 12 positions match TRBD2. The CDR3 extends over 15 amino acids. V shed 5 bases and J 5 bases; nucleotides not matched to a gene: 4. The V gene's germline CDR1 is SGHTA and CDR2 FQGNSA. The CDR3 DNA reads as TGTGCCAGCAGCAAGACTAGCGGGAGAGACAATGAGCAGTTCTTC. Protein: CASSKTSGRDNEQFF.

Details on this clonotype: A read error is possible here, since a much larger clone lies one base away. The chain employs TRBV6-1 and TRBJ1-2; no clear D gene. Germline lookup yields CDR1 MNHNS and CDR2 SASEGT. This CDR3 is built from 12 residues. V lost 2 bases, J lost 12 bases, and 13 bases lay in between. CDR3 region: CASSEYSSGHTF. The DNA of the CDR3 is TGTGCCAGCAGTGAATACAGTTCCGGCCACACCTTC.

The J gene is TRBJ1-6, the V gene TRBV5-1, with no clear D. Germline V gene data show CDR1 as SGHRS and CDR2 as YFSETQ. V gave up 1 base and J gave up 5 bases, with 16 bases separating them. The CDR3 consists of 17 residues. In DNA form, the CDR3 reads TGCGCCAGCAGCTTGTTCAGTTCGGCGGGAGATAATTCACCCCTCCACTTT. It yields the protein CASSLFSSAGDNSPLHF.

The genes are TRBV7-8 and TRBJ2-3; 7 bases map to TRBD2. CDR3 length: 15 amino acids. In germline, CDR1 is SGHVS, CDR2 FQNEAQ. Losses at the gene ends were 3 bases for V and 2 bases for J; bases not matched to a gene: 5. The CDR3 bases are TGTGCCAGCAGCTTCTCCGGGACTAACACAGATACGCAGTATTTT. Protein product: CASSFSGTNTDTQYF. Full variable domain (outside the CDR3, taken from reference TRBV7-8 and TRBJ2-3): GAGVSQSPRYKVAKRGQDVALRCDPISGHVSLFWYQQALGQGPEFLTYFQNEAQLDKSGLPSDRFFAERPEGSVSTLKIQRTQQEDSAVYLCASSFSGTNTDTQYFGPGTRLTVL.

This clonotype came up a few times. The rearrangement joins TRBV5-1 to TRBJ2-1; 7 nucleotides line up with TRBD1. Losses at the gene ends were 0 bases for V and 5 bases for J; bases not matched to a gene: 5. Germline V gives CDR1 SGHRS, CDR2 YFSETQ. The CDR3 totals 15 residues. The CDR3 DNA is TGCGCCAGCAGCTTGGATGGGACAGAAAACAATGAGCAGTTCTTC. Amino acids: CASSLDGTENNEQFF.

The chain is built from TRBV9 and TRBJ1-5, with 7 bases fitting TRBD1. The CDR3 spans 15 residues. Per the germline V gene, CDR1 is SGDLS and CDR2 is YYNGEE. The V segment lost 3 bases and the J segment 3 bases; nucleotides outside the gene matches: 6. The CDR3, as DNA: TGTGCCAGCAGCGCTTTTGGACAGGCCAATCAGCCCCAGCATTTT. The encoded protein is CASSAFGQANQPQHF.

J is TRBJ2-1 and V is TRBV5-1; TRBD2 matches at 13 bases. The DNA end is more similar to TRBJ2-7, so the J call may be wrong. CDR3 length equals 19 residues. CDR1 and CDR2 (germline): SGHRS, YFSETQ. CDR3 loop: CASSPRGLAGVLPYNEQYF. The CDR3 nucleotides are TGCGCCAGCAGCCCACGAGGACTAGCGGGGGTGCTTCCCTACAATGAGCAGTACTTC.

The table lists this clonotype with a few counts. This chain uses TRBV5-6 with TRBJ2-7; 7 nucleotides match TRBD2. The CDR3 has 12 amino acids. With 4 bases clipped from V and 10 bases from J, the junction kept 8 bases outside the gene matches. CDR1 SGHDT and CDR2 YYEEEE come from the germline V gene. The CDR3 protein is CASSRDYGDQYF. The CDR3 DNA reads TGTGCCAGCAGCCGGGACTATGGTGACCAGTACTTC.